This T cell receptor (beta chain) came from a study of long-term antiretroviral therapy in people with HIV (dated by TCRdb to 2022 to 2024). About the study as a whole: The earliest samples were collected approximately a decade before the 2015 WHO recommendation for immediate ART, a period when ART was typically delayed until CD4 counts fell. No cross-contamination during QIAcube processing was shown when test extractions of a monoclonal T-cell line were performed alongside approximately 32 polyclonal samples. Of the approximately 30 participants with HIV, about a dozen were female. A retrospective serial study tested whether ART initiation and durable HIV suppression were associated with changes in peripheral blood TRB repertoire composition and diversity. From some 30 adults with confirmed HIV infection, the cohort provided 192 cryopreserved PBMC samples, gathered serially across a mean of around 6 years (range 1-12). The paper as a whole reports these results and caveats: Because pre-ART samples had limited cell numbers, unsorted PBMC were profiled rather than sorted CD4+ and CD8+ T cells. Expanded TRB clones identified before ART initiation dominated the repertoire across all time points, though the dominance fluctuated and decreased in many PLHIV after ART. Compared with controls, HIV repertoires had narrower CDR3 length ranges, and the network structure pointed to an antigen-experienced repertoire that shifted only slightly toward naive after ART. ART initiation was associated with a significant increase in TRB diversity, but diversity stayed significantly below transplant donor controls even after long-term ART. Inferences about post-ART repertoire changes are limited because no data were available on ART adherence, viral resistance or therapy changes. The samples span the years 2004 to 2017, and the ART regimens used at that time may not be as effective as current regimens. Limited PBMC availability meant only the TCR beta chain was sequenced, without alpha chain pairing.

CDR1 MNHNS and CDR2 SASEGT are derived from the germline V gene. Spanning cysteine to phenylalanine, the CDR3 consists of 13 amino acids. The read is trimmed to its CDR3 DNA, 39 bases read in frame from base 1. V lost 6 bases and J lost 7 bases; the stretch between them is 15 bases long. With respect to this clone: Its antigen has not been determined. Qualities for individual bases were not recorded, and no much larger clone is one base off.

The immunoSEQ hsTCRB v3.0 assay was used at survey level resolution to sequence the TRB variable region. A depth of roughly 40,000-50,000 T-cell genomes per sample was targeted for TRB sequencing. Pooled TRB libraries were sequenced on an Illumina MiSeq with a v3 150-cycle kit. In the original analysis: Analysis of repertoires was carried out in R inside a reproducible Nextflow workflow spanning QC, data transformation and analysis. LymphoSeq2, an R package for exploring AIRR-Seq data, was used to implement the custom analyses. Four samples that produced fewer than 5000 total TRB sequences were removed, so approximately 190 HIV repertoires were analyzed. Among the 200 or so HIV repertoires that were kept, around 60 were collected before ART initiation and more than 120 were collected after ART initiation. Repertoires were downsampled to 5000 TRB nucleotide sequences, with summary statistics averaged over 100 downsampling iterations. The analysis kept only TRB sequences whose CDR3 regions were at least seven amino acids long. A Shannon entropy-derived clonality score and the Gini coefficient were used to measure diversity. In the repertoire networks, any two of the top 5000 CDR3 amino acid sequences were connected whenever the two sequences differed by an edit distance of one. GLIPH2 predicted antigen specificity groups and MHC restriction for TRB CDR3 amino acid sequences. To flag known CMV, EBV, HIV or tissue antigen associations, CDR3 amino acid sequences were matched against VDJdb and McPAS-TCR. Pre-ART, post-ART and control groups were compared with Wilcoxon signed-rank tests and Holm-Bonferroni correction. Not all clones reach the TCRdb copy of this immuneACCESS table, which keeps in-frame sequences only. Checked studies attribute under half of the gap to unresolved V genes and leave the rest unexplained. The D gene and trimming were derived from the DNA, and the V and J assignments and clone size from that table. This sample lists about 22,000 clones; around 81% were detected once. The top ten clonotypes cover approximately 12% of the sample.

To be included, a participant needed at least one PBMC sample from before ART initiation plus at least two post-ART samples. Treatment was received in the United States of America by all participants with HIV. Before DNA extraction, cryopreserved samples containing about 0.95-10 million PBMC were thawed and washed. At the time of the earliest PBMC sample for each participant with HIV, ages ranged from 23 to 54 years. Each participant contributed PBMC samples from 1-4 timepoints before ART initiation and 2-8 timepoints after ART initiation, with a median of 7 samples. For every participant, serial HIV viral load, CD4+ T-cell count, ART history and demographic data were obtained. Using a Qiagen kit on a QIAcube, genomic DNA was extracted from unsorted PBMC, with samples processed in batches of 12.

Rearrangement joined TRBV6-1 to TRBJ1-1; the D gene is possibly TRBD1, with 5 bases matching. The clonotype originates from a man aged 35-49 years with HIV. Sequencing used unsorted PBMCs, obtained 1.6 years after starting antiretroviral therapy. DNA sequence: TGTGCCAGCAGCCGTTGGGACCGTAATGAAGCTTTCTTT. This translates into CASSRWDRNEAFF.